This T cell receptor beta chain was sequenced during a study of cytomegalovirus exposure and HLA in healthy donors. Amplification used 60 Vbeta primers and 13 Jbeta primers. The protocol was immunoSEQ multiplex PCR, while the TCRdb copy is restricted to in-frame clones and leaves out a portion. The table lists about 150,000 clones, about three quarters of them singletons. This CDR3 spans 14 amino acids. Germline lookup yields CDR1 LNHDA and CDR2 SQIVND (reference sequence). Trimming removed 5 bases from V and 5 bases from J, with 15 bases in between. V usage is TRBV19 and J usage is TRBJ2-5, with D possibly TRBD1 on 6 matching bases. This receptor was taken from a middle-aged woman in good health and CMV-seropositive. Sequenced input: PBMCs. The CDR3 bases are TGTGCCAGTAGTTCACAGGGTTTGAGGGAGACCCAGTACTTC. Its protein product is CASSSQGLRETQYF.